What follows are 16 T cell receptor beta chains derived from one specimen sequenced in a study of control samples from healthy donors and cancer patients. Measured with immunoSEQ multiplex PCR; TCRdb has only the in-frame clones, and not every one. Counted here are under 200,000 clones, approximately 92% occurring once; the ten biggest clones make up about 4%. The sequenced material came from blood. These receptors were taken from a woman aged 60-75 years in good health.

The chain couples TRBV19 to TRBJ2-5, with 8 bases lining up with TRBD1. V lost 4 bases to trimming and J lost 1 base; unmatched junction nucleotides: 5. This CDR3 comprises 15 residues. The germline V gene encodes CDR1 LNHDA and CDR2 SQIVND (reference sequence). The DNA of the CDR3 is TGTGCCAGTAGTACAAATACAGGGGGCCAAGAGACCCAGTACTTC. It encodes CASSTNTGGQETQYF.

The chain joins TRBV4-3 to TRBJ1-5; D ambiguous. V was pared by 2 bases and J by 4 bases, with 15 bases between. The CDR3 is 16 residues long. CDR1 and CDR2 (germline): LGHNA, YSLEER. DNA of the CDR3: TGCGCCAGCAGCCAAAACCTACTGGGGAATAATCAGCCCCAGCATTTT. Translation gives CASSQNLLGNNQPQHF.

The chain links TRBV21-1 to TRBJ1-1. TRBV21-1 is recorded as a pseudogene. The CDR3 loop spans 15 amino acids. In nucleotides, the CDR3 is TGTGCCAGCAATTCTAAAAGGGCAGTGGCCACTGAAGCTTTCTTT. Protein: CASNSKRAVATEAFF.

The chain uses TRBV6-4 and TRBJ2-1, with TRBD2 identical over 7 bases. Germline trimming cut 5 bases from V and 0 bases from J; bases unmatched to any gene: 4. This CDR3 has 15 amino acids. Germline assignment: CDR1 MRHNA and CDR2 SNTAGT. This CDR3 reads CASSLAGSSYNEQFF. CDR3 DNA sequence: TGTGCCAGCAGTTTAGCGGGTAGCTCCTACAATGAGCAGTTCTTC.

This chain connects TRBV19 to TRBJ1-5; no firm D call. V lost 7 bases to trimming and J lost 3 bases, with 16 bases between them. Looked up from germline, CDR1 is LNHDA and CDR2 is SQIVND (reference sequence). This CDR3 has 15 amino acids. CDR3 protein: CASTPEPDPNQPQHF. CDR3 nucleotide sequence: TGTGCCAGTACCCCCGAGCCGGACCCCAATCAGCCCCAGCATTTT.

The chain recombines TRBV9 with TRBJ1-1; D remains unclear. CDR3 length: 13 residues. V was cut by 1 base and J by 9 bases, with 13 bases left in between. Per the germline V gene, CDR1 is SGDLS and CDR2 is YYNGEE. DNA for the CDR3: TGTGCCAGCAGCGTAATCGAGGACGTTCAAGCTTTCTTT. Translating gives CASSVIEDVQAFF.

The chain couples TRBV6-5 to TRBJ1-3; D is unresolved. The germline V gene has CDR1 MNHEY and CDR2 SVGAGI. The V gene lost 1 base and the J gene lost 0 bases, with 7 bases spanning the gap. The CDR3 spans 15 residues. Here the CDR3 reads CASSYLQNSGNTIYF. In DNA, the CDR3 is TGTGCCAGCAGTTACTTACAGAACTCTGGAAACACCATATATTTT.

The chain combines TRBV6-5 with TRBJ1-5; D gene ambiguous. CDR1 is MNHEY and CDR2 is SVGAGI in the germline V gene. Deletions cut 5 bases from V and 3 bases from J, with 11 bases between. The CDR3 extends over 14 amino acids. CDR3 region: CASSPGRNNQPQHF. CDR3 DNA sequence: TGTGCCAGCAGTCCCGGCAGGAACAATCAGCCCCAGCATTTT.

J is TRBJ1-2 and V is TRBV10-2, with D perhaps TRBD1 (5 bases). Per germline, CDR1 WSHSY and CDR2 SAAADI. Trimming shortened V by 6 bases and J by 3 bases, and 14 bases separated the two germline ends. The CDR3 sequence is 14 residues long. CDR3 DNA: TGCGCCAGCAGCCTAGTCCCGGGGGACTATGGCTACACCTTC. It specifies CASSLVPGDYGYTF.

V usage is TRBV5-4 and J usage is TRBJ2-3; D remains ambiguous. The CDR3 covers 16 residues. The germline gives CDR1 SGHNT, CDR2 YYREEE (reference sequence). V was pared by 3 bases and J by 4 bases, with 18 bases between. CDR3 residues: CASSSPVVSTPDTQYF. The DNA for the CDR3 is TGTGCCAGCAGCTCCCCTGTGGTTTCCACCCCAGATACGCAGTATTTT.

The chain carries TRBV27 and TRBJ1-1; D is undetermined. Germline V CDR1 and CDR2: MNHEY, SMNVEV (reference sequence). The CDR3 runs to 13 residues. V lost 3 bases and J 4 bases, leaving 9 bases between the germline ends. The CDR3 sequence is CASSLGSTTEAFF. The CDR3 DNA reads TGTGCCAGCAGTTTGGGGTCGACCACTGAAGCTTTCTTT.

This clone was seen a single time. The chain joins TRBV2 to TRBJ1-4; D gene unclear. V shed 7 bases and J shed 2 bases, with 17 bases lying between them. This CDR3 has 16 residues. CDR1 is SNHLY and CDR2 is FYNNEI in the germline V gene. CDR3 residues: CASTNRSPVTNEKLFF. CDR3 nucleotide sequence: TGTGCCAGCACCAACCGATCCCCGGTTACTAATGAAAAACTGTTTTTT.

The rearrangement links TRBV19 to TRBJ2-6; unclear D gene. V was cut by 7 bases and J by 1 base, with 8 bases left in between. Germline V gene sequence: CDR1 LNHDA, CDR2 SQIVND (reference sequence). This CDR3 is 14 amino acids long. The CDR3 loop is CASILTSGANVLTF. The CDR3 nucleotides are TGTGCCAGTATCTTGACTTCTGGGGCCAACGTCCTGACTTTC.

The chain joins TRBV6-2 or TRBV6-3 to TRBJ2-7, with D possibly being TRBD1 or TRBD2 (6 bases each). V lost 0 bases, J lost 2 bases, and 20 bases lay in between. This CDR3 spans 18 amino acids. Germline V gene data show CDR1 as MNHEY and CDR2 as SVGEGT. The CDR3 DNA follows: TGTGCCAGCAGTTACTCCGGGGGCGCGGGGTCCTTGGCCTACGAGCAGTACTTC. As protein: CASSYSGGAGSLAYEQYF.

This chain joins TRBV18 and TRBJ1-4, with 7 bases lining up with TRBD1. The CDR3 loop spans 15 amino acids. J lost 4 bases, V lost 4 bases, and 6 bases had no gene match. Germline CDR1 KGHSH, CDR2 LQKENI. In nucleotides, the CDR3 is TGTGCCAGCTCACTGCTGGGACAGCATAATGAAAAACTGTTTTTT. Translated: CASSLLGQHNEKLFF.

V gene TRBV5-1 combines with J gene TRBJ1-1, with D maybe TRBD1 (5 bases). The V and J ends lost 4 bases and 2 bases respectively, with 15 bases between them. Germline assignment: CDR1 SGHRS and CDR2 YFSETQ. This CDR3 is 15 amino acids long. The CDR3 nucleotides are TGCGCCAGCAGCCCATTGGCAGGGAGTAACACTGAAGCTTTCTTT. Residues: CASSPLAGSNTEAFF.